This T cell receptor beta chain was obtained from a study of shared clonotypes between healthy human individuals. General study results and limits: In the sorted subsets, rarefaction showed sequencing was incomplete despite large depth.

Terminally differentiated effector memory CD45RA+ cells were excluded from the naive CD8 cells, which were CD45RO-negative and positively selected for CCR7. This clone has a handful of counts. Its antigen remains unidentified. Clones were sequenced by immunoSEQ multiplex PCR, and TCRdb holds only the in-frame ones, with some missing. The sample lists nearly 600,000 clones; roughly 95% were seen once. V lost 6 bases and J lost 3, with 6 bases in between. The CDR3 spans 11 residues. Germline-derived CDR1 and CDR2 are MNHNY and SVGAGI (reference sequence). This TCR derives from a woman younger than 45 in good health. The rearrangement joins TRBV6-6 to TRBJ2-7; D ambiguous. Sequencing was done on a sample of naive CD8+ T cells sorted from blood. The DNA of the CDR3 is TGTGCCAGCAGCGATAACTACGAGCAGTACTTC. Protein product: CASSDNYEQYF.